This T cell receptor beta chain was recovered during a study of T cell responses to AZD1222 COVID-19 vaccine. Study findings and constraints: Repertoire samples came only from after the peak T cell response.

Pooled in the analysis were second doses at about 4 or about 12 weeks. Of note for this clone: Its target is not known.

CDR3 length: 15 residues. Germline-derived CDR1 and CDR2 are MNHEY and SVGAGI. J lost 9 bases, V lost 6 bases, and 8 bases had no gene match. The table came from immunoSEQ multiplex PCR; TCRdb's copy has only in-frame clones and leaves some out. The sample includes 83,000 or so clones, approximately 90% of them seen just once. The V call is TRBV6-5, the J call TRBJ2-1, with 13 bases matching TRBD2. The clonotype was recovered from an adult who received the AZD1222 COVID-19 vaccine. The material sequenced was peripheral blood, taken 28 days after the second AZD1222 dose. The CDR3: CASSAQGLAGSEQFF. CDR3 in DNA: TGTGCCAGCAGCGCCCAGGGACTAGCGGGAAGTGAGCAGTTCTTC.